This T cell receptor (beta chain) was captured in a study of T cell repertoires in cytomegalovirus infection. About the study: Use of recently identified HLA-C-restricted and well-studied HLA-B-restricted CMV epitopes was part of the study. Matching HLA type and CMV infection were both indicated by public TCR beta signatures. Study-level points and caveats: Cumulative public TCR beta family frequency identified CMV carriers with the relevant HLA. In two of eight donors, the top clonotype was HLA-C-restricted CMV-specific.

Remarks on this clonotype: Antigen unknown. Being one base from a much bigger clone, this may be a read error.

Each CDR3 protein is one row after TCRdb ran MiXCR on the reads. The sample shows approximately 770,000 distinct CDR3 sequences, about 27% of them seen only once. This sample comprised cultured CD8+ T cells from PBMCs, obtained from culture after CMV antigen stimulation. The receptor was derived from a human donor in good health (CMV status not recorded). Some clones in this sample may be carry-over from other donors' samples.

Written as DNA, the CDR3 is TGTGCCGGCAGCCACACTGGACAGGGTACTGAAGCTTTCTTT. It encodes CAGSHTGQGTEAFF. The gene calls are TRBV7-4 and TRBJ1-1; TRBD1 matches at 8 bases. CDR3 length: 14 amino acids. Germline assignment: CDR1 SGHVT and CDR2 SQSDAQ.